There are a few counts of the clone carrying this T cell receptor (beta chain). Its target is unknown. The sample is drawn from a study of blood T cells in healthy people across ages. Study-wide findings and caveats: Diversity figures based on one million T cells were deemed too low. Observed TCR beta diversity per million T cells went down as age went up. This fall followed a roughly linear course with age. A strong correlation was found between TCR beta diversity and the percentage of naive T cells. Both higher diversity and more naive CD4+ cells marked long-lived donors when set against aged donors.

Trimming cost V 1 base and J 8 bases, with 7 bases left between them. The germline V gene encodes CDR1 SGHKS and CDR2 YYEKEE (reference sequence). The CDR3 has 12 residues. Next came a second PCR, run for about 6 to 11 cycles, which used a sample-barcoded 5' primer along with a J-beta primer mix. In TCRdb, the 5' RACE reads were re-called with MiXCR into one record per CDR3 protein. The sample consists of over 950,000 distinct CDR3 sequences, 35% to 40% of them appearing once. The sample was blood. This clonotype was sampled from a man between 18 and 29 years old in good health. The chain uses TRBV5-5 and TRBJ2-1, with D hard to call. The CDR3 DNA reads TGTGCCAGCAGCTTGATAGGCCATGAGCAGTTCTTC. This encodes CASSLIGHEQFF.